This T cell receptor (beta chain) was sequenced in a study of PD-1 blockade in classical Hodgkin lymphoma. Study at large: Patients were treated with nivolumab at 3 mg/kg, and this was given intravenously every 2 weeks.

Study conclusions and caveats: Newly diagnosed patients reportedly had lower baseline TCR diversity than healthy donors. It was among complete responders that baseline diversity resembled that of newly diagnosed patients. Initiation of nivolumab under 1 year after ASCT led to exclusion of patients.

As to time point: cycle 4 day 1 (C4D1), after more than five weeks of nivolumab. Brentuximab vedotin exposure varied among the patients, all of whom had relapsed after autologous stem cell transplantation. Regarding this clone: Its antigen is still unknown.

J gave up 7 bases and V 4 bases, and 6 bases lay outside the gene matches. The CDR3 has 15 residues. The germline gives CDR1 SGHNT, CDR2 YYREEE (reference sequence). Measured with immunoSEQ multiplex PCR; TCRdb has only the in-frame clones, and not every one. The sample holds just under 20,000 clones, more than 65% seen once. The receptor's source is a human donor with classical Hodgkin lymphoma. V gene TRBV5-4 combines with J gene TRBJ2-2; 11 bases map to TRBD1. Specimen: peripheral blood mononuclear cells (PBMCs), collected before the fourth cycle of nivolumab. CDR3 coding DNA: TGTGCCAGCAGCCTGGGACAGGGGGGCCACGGGGAGCTGTTTTTT. Residues: CASSLGQGGHGELFF.